These T cell receptor beta chains were read from a single sample in a study of OX40 agonist ivuxolimab in advanced cancers. Only in-frame clones appear in the TCRdb table, and some are missing; sequencing was by immunoSEQ multiplex PCR. The profile covers roughly 45,000 clones, with about 80% appearing a single time and 7.9% taken by the ten largest. The sequenced sample was CD4+ or CD8+ T cells sorted from blood, obtained in a trial of the OX40 agonist ivuxolimab. These receptors were taken from an adult with an advanced solid tumor such as melanoma, head and neck, liver or kidney cancer. Both conserved end residues are part of each CDR3. A D gene is named only where the DNA matches it firmly. Expanded clones get a size class; other rows say once, few or many, or leave the size out.

J gene: TRBJ2-1; CDR3 length: 19; clone size: NA; D gene: TRBD2; V gene: TRBV19; CDR3 DNA: TGTGCCAGTAGTATAGATGAAGTGAGGGGACTAGCGGGAGGAGGGGAGCAGTTCTTC; CDR3 protein: CASSIDEVRGLAGGGEQFF
J gene: TRBJ1-2; CDR3 length: 12; clone size: NA; D gene: NA; V gene: TRBV19; CDR3 DNA: TGTGCCAGTACCCAGGGGTCCCGTGGCTACACCTTC; CDR3 protein: CASTQGSRGYTF
J gene: TRBJ1-1; CDR3 length: 15; clone size: NA; D gene: TRBD1; V gene: TRBV11-2; CDR3 DNA: TGTGCCAGCAGCCAAAACAGGGGTTCGTACACTGAAGCTTTCTTT; CDR3 protein: CASSQNRGSYTEAFF
J gene: TRBJ2-5; CDR3 length: 14; clone size: NA; D gene: NA; V gene: TRBV7-6; CDR3 DNA: TGTGCCAGCAGCTTAGCGCACAGAGAAGAGACCCAGTACTTC; CDR3 protein: CASSLAHREETQYF
J gene: TRBJ2-7; CDR3 length: 14; clone size: NA; D gene: TRBD2; V gene: TRBV18; CDR3 DNA: TGTGCCAGCTCACCTCCGGGACTAACCTACGAGCAGTACTTC; CDR3 protein: CASSPPGLTYEQYF
J gene: TRBJ2-5; CDR3 length: 16; clone size: NA; D gene: TRBD2; V gene: TRBV19; CDR3 DNA: TGTGCCAGTAGCAGCGGGACTAGCGGGAGGGGAGAGACCCAGTACTTC; CDR3 protein: CASSSGTSGRGETQYF
J gene: TRBJ2-1; CDR3 length: 17; clone size: few; D gene: TRBD1; V gene: TRBV4-2; CDR3 DNA: TGTGCCAGCAGCCAAGATGTCGGGGACAGCGGTTGGAATGAGCAGTTCTTC; CDR3 protein: CASSQDVGDSGWNEQFF
J gene: TRBJ2-7; CDR3 length: 13; clone size: NA; D gene: NA; V gene: TRBV10-2; CDR3 DNA: TGCGCCAGCAGGGTACAGGGAGTATACGAGCAGTACTTC; CDR3 protein: CASRVQGVYEQYF
J gene: TRBJ1-5; CDR3 length: 16; clone size: NA; D gene: TRBD1; V gene: TRBV7-8; CDR3 DNA: TGTGCCAGCAGCTTAGACACAGGGGGACGCAATCAGCCCCAGCATTTT; CDR3 protein: CASSLDTGGRNQPQHF
J gene: TRBJ1-2; CDR3 length: 13; clone size: NA; D gene: NA; V gene: TRBV6-5; CDR3 DNA: TGTGCCAGCAGCGATACAGGGAACTATGGCTACACCTTC; CDR3 protein: CASSDTGNYGYTF
J gene: TRBJ2-2; CDR3 length: 16; clone size: NA; D gene: NA; V gene: TRBV10-1; CDR3 DNA: TGCGCCAGCAGTGGGCCGGGTCGGGCGAACACCGGGGAGCTGTTTTTT; CDR3 protein: CASSGPGRANTGELFF
J gene: TRBJ1-4; CDR3 length: 14; clone size: NA; D gene: TRBD1; V gene: TRBV18; CDR3 DNA: TGTGCCAGCTCACCCGACAGGGGTAATGAAAAACTGTTTTTT; CDR3 protein: CASSPDRGNEKLFF
J gene: TRBJ1-4; CDR3 length: 14; clone size: NA; D gene: TRBD1; V gene: TRBV2; CDR3 DNA: TGTGCCAGTAAGGAGGGGGCCCTTAATGAAAAACTGTTTTTT; CDR3 protein: CASKEGALNEKLFF
J gene: TRBJ2-2; CDR3 length: 11; clone size: NA; D gene: NA; V gene: TRBV12-5; CDR3 DNA: TGTGCTAGTGGTTGGGACGGGGAGCTGTTTTTT; CDR3 protein: CASGWDGELFF
J gene: TRBJ2-1; CDR3 length: 13; clone size: few; D gene: NA; V gene: TRBV4-2; CDR3 DNA: TGTGCCAGCAGCCAACGCCTTATCTATGAGCAGTTCTTC; CDR3 protein: CASSQRLIYEQFF
J gene: TRBJ1-2; CDR3 length: 12; clone size: once; D gene: NA; V gene: TRBV11-2; CDR3 DNA: TGTGCCAGCAGCTTAATGGGGTATGGCTACACCTTC; CDR3 protein: CASSLMGYGYTF
J gene: TRBJ2-3; CDR3 length: 12; clone size: NA; D gene: NA; V gene: TRBV27; CDR3 DNA: TGTGCCAGCAGTTTTCAGTCAGATACGCAGTATTTT; CDR3 protein: CASSFQSDTQYF
J gene: TRBJ2-1; CDR3 length: 15; clone size: NA; D gene: TRBD2; V gene: TRBV7-2; CDR3 DNA: TGTGCCAGCAGCTTAATGTTGGGGGAGGGCAATGAGCAGTTCTTC; CDR3 protein: CASSLMLGEGNEQFF
J gene: TRBJ2-1; CDR3 length: 15; clone size: NA; D gene: TRBD2; V gene: TRBV10-3; CDR3 DNA: TGTGCCATCAGTGCCGGAGAATCGGGGGGCAATGAGCAGTTCTTC; CDR3 protein: CAISAGESGGNEQFF
J gene: TRBJ2-5; CDR3 length: 15; clone size: NA; D gene: TRBD2; V gene: TRBV9; CDR3 DNA: TGTGCCAGCAGCGTCAGCGGGAGGGTTCAAGAGACCCAGTACTTC; CDR3 protein: CASSVSGRVQETQYF
J gene: TRBJ1-5; CDR3 length: 16; clone size: NA; D gene: NA; V gene: TRBV5-1; CDR3 DNA: TGCGCCAGCAGCTTGGAGGCGAGTTCGGGCAATCAGCCCCAGCATTTT; CDR3 protein: CASSLEASSGNQPQHF
J gene: TRBJ2-5; CDR3 length: 12; clone size: NA; D gene: TRBD1; V gene: TRBV19; CDR3 DNA: TGTGCCACTACAGGGGGCGGGGAGACCCAGTACTTC; CDR3 protein: CATTGGGETQYF
J gene: TRBJ2-7; CDR3 length: 15; clone size: NA; D gene: TRBD2; V gene: TRBV7-2; CDR3 DNA: TGTGCCAGCAGCTTAGACCCCGGGAGGGTCTACGAGCAGTACTTC; CDR3 protein: CASSLDPGRVYEQYF
J gene: TRBJ2-5; CDR3 length: 15; clone size: NA; D gene: TRBD2; V gene: TRBV7-9; CDR3 DNA: TGTGCCAGCAGCTTAGGTACTAGCGACCAAGAGACCCAGTACTTC; CDR3 protein: CASSLGTSDQETQYF
J gene: TRBJ2-1; CDR3 length: 12; clone size: NA; D gene: NA; V gene: TRBV6-1; CDR3 DNA: TGTGCCAGCAGTTGGGAGAGGAATGAGCAGTTCTTC; CDR3 protein: CASSWERNEQFF
J gene: TRBJ2-1; CDR3 length: 15; clone size: few; D gene: TRBD2; V gene: TRBV11-2; CDR3 DNA: TGTGCCAGCAGCTTGGGACTAGGATCCTACAATGAGCAGTTCTTC; CDR3 protein: CASSLGLGSYNEQFF
J gene: TRBJ2-7; CDR3 length: 15; clone size: NA; D gene: NA; V gene: TRBV2; CDR3 DNA: TGTGCCAGCAGGTACCGAAGGACAGACTTATACGAGCAGTACTTC; CDR3 protein: CASRYRRTDLYEQYF
J gene: TRBJ1-5; CDR3 length: 14; clone size: NA; D gene: NA; V gene: TRBV10-3; CDR3 DNA: TGTGCCATCAGCCCCGGGATCCCAAATCAGCCCCAGCATTTT; CDR3 protein: CAISPGIPNQPQHF
J gene: TRBJ1-4; CDR3 length: 15; clone size: NA; D gene: NA; V gene: TRBV18; CDR3 DNA: TGTGCCAGCTCACCACAGCGACTGGCGCAGGAAAAACTGTTTTTT; CDR3 protein: CASSPQRLAQEKLFF
J gene: TRBJ2-1; CDR3 length: 14; clone size: NA; D gene: TRBD2; V gene: TRBV18; CDR3 DNA: TGTGCCAGCTCACTCCGACTAGCAGGGAATGAGCAGTTCTTC; CDR3 protein: CASSLRLAGNEQFF
J gene: TRBJ2-1; CDR3 length: 13; clone size: NA; D gene: TRBD2; V gene: TRBV10-2; CDR3 DNA: TGCGCCAGCAATAGCGGGGGTTACAATGAGCAGTTCTTC; CDR3 protein: CASNSGGYNEQFF
J gene: TRBJ2-2; CDR3 length: 15; clone size: NA; D gene: NA; V gene: TRBV6-5; CDR3 DNA: TGTGCCAGCAGTCGACACGGGAGTCGGTCCGGGGAGCTGTTTTTT; CDR3 protein: CASSRHGSRSGELFF
J gene: TRBJ1-1; CDR3 length: 15; clone size: NA; D gene: NA; V gene: TRBV7-9; CDR3 DNA: TGTGCCAGCAGCTTAAGGTCCCAAGGGGGGACTGAAGCTTTCTTT; CDR3 protein: CASSLRSQGGTEAFF
J gene: TRBJ2-2; CDR3 length: 13; clone size: few; D gene: NA; V gene: TRBV6-6; CDR3 DNA: TGTGCCAGCAGTTCCTCTTTCGGCCGGGAGCTGTTTTTT; CDR3 protein: CASSSSFGRELFF
J gene: TRBJ1-1; CDR3 length: 14; clone size: NA; D gene: NA; V gene: TRBV5-1; CDR3 DNA: TGCGCCAGCAGCTTGACTGGGGAGGGAACTGAAGCTTTCTTT; CDR3 protein: CASSLTGEGTEAFF
J gene: TRBJ2-1; CDR3 length: 16; clone size: NA; D gene: TRBD2; V gene: TRBV18; CDR3 DNA: TGTGCCAGCTCAGACAATCTAGCGGGAGGTGGAGATGAGCAGTTCTTC; CDR3 protein: CASSDNLAGGGDEQFF
J gene: TRBJ1-1; CDR3 length: 13; clone size: NA; D gene: TRBD1; V gene: TRBV7-9; CDR3 DNA: TGTGCCAGCAGCCCAGGGACAGACATTGGAGCTTTCTTT; CDR3 protein: CASSPGTDIGAFF
J gene: TRBJ2-7; CDR3 length: 15; clone size: NA; D gene: TRBD2; V gene: TRBV2; CDR3 DNA: TGTGCCAGCAGAGAGTCACTAGCGGCCTCCTACGAGCAGTACTTC; CDR3 protein: CASRESLAASYEQYF
J gene: TRBJ2-3; CDR3 length: 15; clone size: NA; D gene: TRBD1; V gene: TRBV5-1; CDR3 DNA: TGCGCCAGCAGTTTCGGGACAGGTTCCACAGATACGCAGTATTTT; CDR3 protein: CASSFGTGSTDTQYF
J gene: TRBJ2-3; CDR3 length: 14; clone size: few; D gene: NA; V gene: TRBV5-1; CDR3 DNA: TGCGCCAGCAGCTTGGTGGCGATTACAGATACGCAGTATTTT; CDR3 protein: CASSLVAITDTQYF
J gene: TRBJ2-1; CDR3 length: 15; clone size: NA; D gene: TRBD1; V gene: TRBV5-1; CDR3 DNA: TGCGCCAGCAGCTTAGGACAGGGGGGCTACAATGAGCAGTTCTTC; CDR3 protein: CASSLGQGGYNEQFF
J gene: TRBJ2-1; CDR3 length: 18; clone size: NA; D gene: NA; V gene: TRBV7-8; CDR3 DNA: TGTGCCAGCAGCTCATTATATGGGGAGGCAGGAAGGTACAATGAGCAGTTCTTC; CDR3 protein: CASSSLYGEAGRYNEQFF
J gene: TRBJ2-5; CDR3 length: 13; clone size: NA; D gene: NA; V gene: TRBV30; CDR3 DNA: TGTGCCTGGGCTAGCACAGATAAAGAGACCCAGTACTTC; CDR3 protein: CAWASTDKETQYF
J gene: TRBJ2-2; CDR3 length: 14; clone size: NA; D gene: NA; V gene: TRBV30; CDR3 DNA: TGTGCCTGGAGTATGTTTGACATATCCGGGGAGCTGTTTTTT; CDR3 protein: CAWSMFDISGELFF
J gene: TRBJ2-3; CDR3 length: 17; clone size: once; D gene: TRBD2; V gene: TRBV7-6; CDR3 DNA: TGTGCCAGCAGCTTAGCTGGACTAGCGCGCCAAACAGATACGCAGTATTTT; CDR3 protein: CASSLAGLARQTDTQYF
J gene: TRBJ2-3; CDR3 length: 15; clone size: NA; D gene: TRBD2; V gene: TRBV6-6; CDR3 DNA: TGTGCCAGCAGGGAGACTAGCGGAGGCACAGATACGCAGTATTTT; CDR3 protein: CASRETSGGTDTQYF
J gene: TRBJ1-1; CDR3 length: 11; clone size: NA; D gene: NA; V gene: TRBV29-1; CDR3 DNA: TGCAGCGTTGCGAGGGGCTCTGAAGCTTTCTTT; CDR3 protein: CSVARGSEAFF
J gene: TRBJ1-6; CDR3 length: 14; clone size: NA; D gene: TRBD1; V gene: TRBV19; CDR3 DNA: TGTGCCAGTCGTCCGGGACAGTATAATTCACCCCTCCACTTT; CDR3 protein: CASRPGQYNSPLHF
J gene: TRBJ2-7; CDR3 length: 14; clone size: NA; D gene: NA; V gene: TRBV5-1; CDR3 DNA: TGCGCCAGCAGCCCCCTCAGGGGTACCTACGAGCAGTACTTC; CDR3 protein: CASSPLRGTYEQYF
J gene: TRBJ2-3; CDR3 length: 16; clone size: NA; D gene: NA; V gene: TRBV18; CDR3 DNA: TGTGCCAGCTCACCACGTGATTGGGGCGGCACAGATACGCAGTATTTT; CDR3 protein: CASSPRDWGGTDTQYF
J gene: TRBJ2-2; CDR3 length: 14; clone size: NA; D gene: NA; V gene: TRBV9; CDR3 DNA: TGTGCCAGCAGCGTAGCTATAAACACCGGGGAGCTGTTTTTT; CDR3 protein: CASSVAINTGELFF
J gene: TRBJ2-1; CDR3 length: 13; clone size: NA; D gene: NA; V gene: TRBV19; CDR3 DNA: TGTGCCAGTAGTATAGATCGTGTCGATGAGCAGTTCTTC; CDR3 protein: CASSIDRVDEQFF
J gene: TRBJ2-1; CDR3 length: 16; clone size: NA; D gene: TRBD1; V gene: TRBV4-3; CDR3 DNA: TGCGCCAGCAGCCAAGACAGGAGACAGGGGGCAAATGAGCAGTTCTTC; CDR3 protein: CASSQDRRQGANEQFF
J gene: TRBJ2-2; CDR3 length: 12; clone size: NA; D gene: NA; V gene: TRBV9; CDR3 DNA: TGTGCCAGCAGCGCGAACACCGGGGAGCTGTTTTTT; CDR3 protein: CASSANTGELFF
J gene: TRBJ1-2; CDR3 length: 15; clone size: NA; D gene: NA; V gene: TRBV4-1; CDR3 DNA: TGCGCCAGCAGCCAAGATAGGGGGGCTGGCTATGGCTACACCTTC; CDR3 protein: CASSQDRGAGYGYTF